This is a list of T cell receptor beta chains from one sample in a study of blood T cell repertoires in COVID-19. Produced via immunoSEQ multiplex PCR; TCRdb's table is partial and in-frame only. The sample includes 59,000 or so clones, over 80% seen only once; the top ten take less than 6%. The sequencing input was peripheral blood. Every receptor here comes from a human donor in a cohort sampled during active COVID-19. Each CDR3 is given with its conserved first and last residue. A D gene is named only where the DNA matches it firmly. Expanded clones get a size class; other rows say once, few or many, or leave the size out.

CDR3aa: CASSDTGAPEAFF; CDR3nt: TGTGCCAGCAGCGATACAGGGGCCCCTGAAGCTTTCTTT; v_gene: TRBV7-9; d_gene: TRBD1; j_gene: TRBJ1-1; abundance: .
CDR3aa: CASSSRQGRAF; CDR3nt: TGTGCCAGCAGTTCCCGACAGGGGAGGGCTTTT; v_gene: TRBV12-3/TRBV12-4; d_gene: TRBD1; j_gene: TRBJ1-1; abundance: .
CDR3aa: CASSLQGEVGSPLHF; CDR3nt: TGTGCCAGCAGCCTCCAGGGGGAAGTGGGATCACCCCTCCACTTT; v_gene: TRBV5-5; d_gene: TRBD1; j_gene: TRBJ1-6; abundance: .
CDR3aa: CATRTGPSTDTQYF; CDR3nt: TGTGCCACCAGGACAGGCCCTAGCACAGATACGCAGTATTTT; v_gene: TRBV15; d_gene: .; j_gene: TRBJ2-3; abundance: .
CDR3aa: CASSLEVFGNTIYF; CDR3nt: TGCGCCAGCAGTCTTGAGGTTTTTGGAAACACCATATATTTT; v_gene: TRBV5-1; d_gene: .; j_gene: TRBJ1-3; abundance: few
CDR3aa: CASSLLGLVGEQFF; CDR3nt: TGTGCCAGCAGCTTATTAGGACTGGTTGGAGAGCAGTTCTTC; v_gene: TRBV7-2; d_gene: .; j_gene: TRBJ2-1; abundance: .
CDR3aa: CASSFDGVNSPLHF; CDR3nt: TGTGCCAGCAGTTTCGACGGGGTGAATTCACCCCTCCACTTT; v_gene: TRBV27; d_gene: .; j_gene: TRBJ1-6; abundance: .
CDR3aa: CASSLVGQGASKTQYF; CDR3nt: TGTGCCAGCAGCTTAGTCGGGCAGGGGGCCTCAAAGACCCAGTACTTC; v_gene: TRBV7-9; d_gene: TRBD1; j_gene: TRBJ2-5; abundance: .
CDR3aa: CASSQRRGGGKETQYF; CDR3nt: TGTGCCAGCAGCCAAAGGCGGGGCGGGGGCAAAGAGACCCAGTACTTC; v_gene: TRBV3-1/TRBV3-2; d_gene: .; j_gene: TRBJ2-5; abundance: .
CDR3aa: CASSSDRGNNEQFF; CDR3nt: TGTGCCAGCAGCTCGGACAGGGGAAACAATGAGCAGTTCTTC; v_gene: TRBV7-2; d_gene: TRBD1; j_gene: TRBJ2-1; abundance: medium-sized
CDR3aa: CSVERTGVQELFF; CDR3nt: TGCAGCGTTGAAAGGACAGGGGTTCAGGAGCTGTTTTTT; v_gene: TRBV29-1; d_gene: TRBD1; j_gene: TRBJ2-2; abundance: few
CDR3aa: CAISAGDGGSGNTIYF; CDR3nt: TGTGCCATCAGTGCAGGGGACGGTGGCTCTGGAAACACCATATATTTT; v_gene: TRBV10-3; d_gene: .; j_gene: TRBJ1-3; abundance: .
CDR3aa: CASSIQRGYYNEQFF; CDR3nt: TGTGCCAGCAGTATCCAGCGGGGGTACTACAATGAGCAGTTCTTC; v_gene: TRBV6-5; d_gene: TRBD2; j_gene: TRBJ2-1; abundance: .
CDR3aa: CASGLVLVQSEQYF; CDR3nt: TGTGCTAGTGGTTTGGTCCTAGTTCAGTCCGAGCAGTACTTC; v_gene: TRBV12-5; d_gene: .; j_gene: TRBJ2-7; abundance: .
CDR3aa: CASSALGTGGYNEQFF; CDR3nt: TGTGCCAGCAGCGCCCTCGGGACAGGGGGCTACAATGAGCAGTTCTTC; v_gene: TRBV9; d_gene: TRBD1; j_gene: TRBJ2-1; abundance: .
CDR3aa: CASSGTGRTEAFF; CDR3nt: TGTGCCAGCAGCGGGACAGGGCGGACTGAAGCTTTCTTT; v_gene: TRBV11-2; d_gene: TRBD1; j_gene: TRBJ1-1; abundance: .
CDR3aa: CASFRQKTPQETQYF; CDR3nt: TGTGCCAGCTTTAGACAGAAAACCCCCCAAGAGACCCAGTACTTC; v_gene: TRBV18; d_gene: .; j_gene: TRBJ2-5; abundance: .